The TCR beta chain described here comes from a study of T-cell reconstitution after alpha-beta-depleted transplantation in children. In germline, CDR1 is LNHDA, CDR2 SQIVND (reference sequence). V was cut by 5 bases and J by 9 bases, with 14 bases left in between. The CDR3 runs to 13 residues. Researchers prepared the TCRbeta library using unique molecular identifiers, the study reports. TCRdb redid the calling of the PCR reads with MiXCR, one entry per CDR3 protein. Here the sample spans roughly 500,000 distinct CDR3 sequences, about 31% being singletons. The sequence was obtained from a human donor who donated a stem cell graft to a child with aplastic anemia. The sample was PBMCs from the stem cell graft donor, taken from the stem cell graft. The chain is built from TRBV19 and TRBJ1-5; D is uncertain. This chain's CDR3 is CASSGLARGPQHF. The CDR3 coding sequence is TGTGCCAGTAGTGGGCTGGCCCGGGGGCCCCAGCATTTT.